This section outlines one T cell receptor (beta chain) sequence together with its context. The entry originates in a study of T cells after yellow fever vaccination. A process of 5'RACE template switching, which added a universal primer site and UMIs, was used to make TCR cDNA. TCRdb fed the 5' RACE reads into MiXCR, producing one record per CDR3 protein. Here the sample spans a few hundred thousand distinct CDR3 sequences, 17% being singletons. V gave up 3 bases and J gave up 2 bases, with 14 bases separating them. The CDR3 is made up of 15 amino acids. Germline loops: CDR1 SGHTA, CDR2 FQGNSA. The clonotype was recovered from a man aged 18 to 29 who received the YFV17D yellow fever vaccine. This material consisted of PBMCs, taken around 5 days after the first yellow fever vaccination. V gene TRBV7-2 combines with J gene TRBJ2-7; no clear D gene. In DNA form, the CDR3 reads TGTGCCAGCAGCTTCTCCCCCGGTATGACCTACGAGCAGTACTTC. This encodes CASSFSPGMTYEQYF.